This T cell receptor beta chain was retrieved from a study of blood T cell repertoires in COVID-19. At the level of the study: Researchers got acute and convalescent COVID-19 samples from the United States, Italy and Spain. From T cells, B-cell-depleted T cells, or PBMCs came the material, which was cDNA or gDNA.

Per germline, CDR1 ENHRY and CDR2 SYGVKD. V shed 2 bases and J 10 bases; nucleotides not matched to a gene: 13. The CDR3 runs 16 residues. Original analysis: Amplification with reference gene primers provided the estimates of nucleated cell counts. Libraries were prepared by immunoSEQ multiplex PCR; TCRdb keeps only in-frame clonotypes and omits some of them. V and J calls and clone size come straight from that table; D and trimming were deduced from the DNA. The sample carries about 66,000 clones, roughly 86% recorded once. The origin of this receptor is a man aged 60 to 75 with acute or convalescent COVID-19. Sequences were obtained from peripheral blood. J is TRBJ2-4 and V is TRBV10-3; TRBD2 matches at 8 bases. The CDR3 DNA reads as TGTGCCATCAGTGAGCCCCCGGGAGGGGCTAACCGAATTCAGTACTTC. It translates to CAISEPPGGANRIQYF.